A single sample gave rise to the 32 T cell receptor beta chains below, sequenced in a study of CD8+ T cells in alopecia areata. TCR sequencing used cDNA made by reverse transcription of extracted RNA. Clones were sequenced by immunoSEQ multiplex PCR, and TCRdb holds only the in-frame ones, with some missing. The sample lists about 100,000 clones, around 55% occurring once. The sequencing input was CD8+ T cells sorted from blood. These receptors originate from a human donor in good health.

The chain is built from TRBV30 and TRBJ2-1; D is perhaps TRBD2 (6 bases). Trimming removed 0 bases from V and 10 bases from J, with 13 bases in between. The CDR3 has 13 residues. The germline gives CDR1 GTSNPN, CDR2 SVGIG (reference sequence). This CDR3 is CAWSVLSGEEQFF. The CDR3 region has the DNA TGTGCCTGGAGTGTACTTAGCGGTGAAGAGCAGTTCTTC.

V and J are TRBV5-1 and TRBJ2-3; 7 nucleotides match TRBD2. The CDR3 covers 16 residues. V was pared by 3 bases and J by 1 base, with 8 bases of the junction left unmatched. The V gene's germline CDR1 is SGHRS and CDR2 YFSETQ. This CDR3 is CASSSELALRTDTQYF. CDR3 DNA sequence: TGCGCCAGCAGCTCTGAACTAGCGTTACGCACAGATACGCAGTATTTT.

This clone came up many times. The chain links TRBV10-2 to TRBJ2-5, with 7 nucleotides matching TRBD1. This CDR3 is built from 14 residues. V was pared by 0 bases and J by 5 bases, with 3 bases of the junction left unmatched. CDR1 and CDR2 (germline): WSHSY, SAAADI. The CDR3 spells CASSESARGETQYF. CDR3 in DNA: TGCGCCAGCAGTGAGTCAGCCAGGGGGGAGACCCAGTACTTC.

This sequence joins TRBV13 and TRBJ1-2; the match to TRBD1 covers 8 bases. The CDR3 has 17 amino acids. Germline CDR1 reads PRHDT; CDR2 reads FYEKMQ (reference sequence). V shed 5 bases, J shed 0 bases, and the junction held 11 bases outside the gene matches. CDR3 loop: CASSDSQGATTNYGYTF. In DNA, the CDR3 is TGTGCCAGCAGCGATAGTCAGGGGGCGACTACTAACTATGGCTACACCTTC.

Only a few counts were recorded for this clone. This chain connects TRBV4-2 to TRBJ1-2; D is perhaps TRBD1 (6 bases). The CDR3 contains 15 residues. CDR1 and CDR2 from the germline V gene are LGHNA and YNFKEQ. The V end was cut by 0 bases, the J end by 5 bases, with 13 bases between. This CDR3 is CASSQDRGIGYGYTF. CDR3 bases: TGTGCCAGCAGCCAAGACAGGGGAATTGGGTATGGCTACACCTTC.

CDR3 nucleotide sequence: TGTGCCAGCCATATGGAGTCGCCCCAGCATTTT. As protein: CASHMESPQHF. The chain joins TRBV14 to TRBJ1-5; no reliable D call. The CDR3 is made up of 11 amino acids. V was pared by 8 bases and J by 9 bases, with 11 bases between. CDR1 and CDR2 from the germline V gene are SGHDN and FVKESK.

This clone was seen a few times. The rearrangement joins TRBV29-1 to TRBJ2-3; perhaps TRBD2 as D (5 bases). V lost 2 bases to trimming and J lost 3 bases, with 18 bases between them. This CDR3 comprises 16 residues. CDR1 is SQVTM and CDR2 is ANQGSEA in the germline V gene. CDR3 amino acids: CSVENLWEIGTDTQYF. The CDR3 DNA follows: TGCAGCGTTGAAAACCTTTGGGAGATCGGGACAGATACGCAGTATTTT.

This clone has a single count. The chain is built from TRBV27 and TRBJ1-2, with unresolved D. The V and J ends lost 5 bases and 4 bases respectively, with 5 bases between them. The CDR3 length is 11 residues. The V gene's germline CDR1 is MNHEY and CDR2 SMNVEV (reference sequence). CDR3 bases: TGTGCCAGCAGTACTGGCTATGGCTACACCTTC. Amino acids: CASSTGYGYTF.

J is TRBJ2-7 and V is TRBV7-2; D remains ambiguous. The germline CDR1 and CDR2 sequences are SGHTA and FQGNSA. This CDR3 spans 14 amino acids. Trimming took 0 bases from V and 0 from J, leaving 6 bases between them. The CDR3 sequence: CASSLADRSYEQYF. For the CDR3, the DNA is TGTGCCAGCAGCTTAGCGGACCGCTCCTACGAGCAGTACTTC.

The chain links TRBV19 to TRBJ2-1, with D unresolved. The CDR3 loop spans 16 amino acids. The ends were cut back, 0 bases at V and 0 bases at J, with 9 bases in the middle. Germline V lookup: CDR1 LNHDA, CDR2 SQIVND (reference sequence). CDR3: CASSIDGRSSYNEQFF. The CDR3 DNA reads as TGTGCCAGTAGTATAGATGGTAGAAGCTCCTACAATGAGCAGTTCTTC.

A note on this clone: A junction boundary mismatches the germline segment, possibly from a read error. The CDR3 DNA reads TGTGCCAGCAGCTTAGCAGGATTC. Its protein is CASSLAGF. The chain recombines TRBV7-9 with TRBJ2-4; no clear D gene. In germline, CDR1 is SEHNR, CDR2 FQNEAQ (reference sequence). This CDR3 has 8 amino acids.

This clone was counted between two and nine times. The chain carries TRBV5-4 and TRBJ1-2; D is uncertain. Germline CDR1 reads SGHNT; CDR2 reads YYREEE (reference sequence). This CDR3 is built from 13 residues. V was pared by 1 base and J by 6 bases, with 10 bases between. The CDR3 here is CASSLSGGHGYTF. For the CDR3, the DNA is TGTGCCAGCAGCTTGTCGGGAGGCCATGGCTACACCTTC.

This clone was observed a few times. The chain links TRBV14 to TRBJ2-7, with D possibly TRBD1 on 6 matching bases. V was trimmed by 0 bases and J by 6 bases, leaving 9 bases between them. The CDR3 spans 13 residues. The germline V gene encodes CDR1 SGHDN and CDR2 FVKESK. For the CDR3, the DNA is TGTGCCAGCAGCCAAGATTGGACAGCCGAGCAGTACTTC. This translates into CASSQDWTAEQYF.

The chain uses TRBV5-6 and TRBJ1-2, with D unresolved. CDR1 and CDR2 (germline): SGHDT, YYEEEE. Deletions cut 4 bases from V and 4 bases from J, with 14 bases between. The CDR3 runs to 14 residues. CDR3 nucleotide sequence: TGTGCCAGCAGCCACGGACTGGAGCCCTATGGCTACACCTTC. Encoded protein: CASSHGLEPYGYTF.

The chain employs TRBV27 and TRBJ1-1; D is uncertain. V dropped 0 bases and J dropped 6 bases, with 8 bases sitting between them. CDR1 is MNHEY and CDR2 is SMNVEV in the germline V gene (reference sequence). The length of the CDR3 is 13 residues. The CDR3 region is CASSLSAWAEAFF. The CDR3 DNA sequence: TGTGCCAGCAGTTTATCGGCCTGGGCTGAAGCTTTCTTT.

CDR3 nucleotides: TGCGCCAGCAGCCAAGATCGGGGGGATATCTCTGGGGCCAACGTCCTGACTTTC. Its translation is CASSQDRGDISGANVLTF. This chain joins TRBV4-3 and TRBJ2-6; 7 nucleotides align to TRBD2. The CDR3 consists of 18 residues. Per germline, CDR1 LGHNA and CDR2 YSLEER. V lost 0 bases, J lost 0 bases, and 5 bases stayed unmatched.

The chain recombines TRBV29-1 with TRBJ1-4; a weak D match, TRBD1 (5 bases). Trimming cost V 4 bases and J 7 bases, with 22 bases left between them. The CDR3 consists of 16 residues. Germline loops: CDR1 SQVTM, CDR2 ANQGSEA. The CDR3 DNA sequence: TGCAGCGTTGGTCAGGGCATGGGGTCCAGGTCTGAAAAACTGTTTTTT. Translated: CSVGQGMGSRSEKLFF.

The chain joins TRBV30 to TRBJ1-5; D is possibly TRBD1 (5 bases). From germline, CDR1 is GTSNPN and CDR2 SVGIG (reference sequence). Trimming pared 0 bases from V and 7 bases from J, leaving 13 bases between. The CDR3 is 14 amino acids. CDR3 amino acids: CAWSVDSIHQPQHF. The CDR3 DNA is TGTGCCTGGAGTGTAGACAGTATCCACCAGCCCCAGCATTTT.

The J gene is TRBJ1-5, the V gene TRBV7-8; D gene uncertain. There are 14 residues in the CDR3. From germline, CDR1 is SGHVS and CDR2 FQNEAQ. V was clipped by 4 bases and J by 4 bases, with 11 bases between them. CDR3 protein: CASSSGLGNQPQHF. As DNA, the CDR3 is TGTGCCAGCAGCTCTGGACTAGGAAATCAGCCCCAGCATTTT.

The rearrangement uses TRBV5-6 and TRBJ1-2, with 11 bases matching TRBD1. The CDR3 is 15 residues long. CDR1 is SGHDT, CDR2 YYEEEE, per germline. J gave up 5 bases and V 4 bases, and 7 bases lay outside the gene matches. CDR3 nucleotide sequence: TGTGCCAGCAGCACCGGACAGGGGGCAGGGTATGGCTACACCTTC. Its protein is CASSTGQGAGYGYTF.

The chain joins TRBV5-4 to TRBJ1-4, with TRBD1 identical over 10 bases. V lost 4 bases to trimming and J lost 8 bases; unmatched junction nucleotides: 8. Germline V gene lookup returns CDR1 SGHNT and CDR2 YYREEE (reference sequence). This CDR3 has 15 residues. CDR3 in amino acids: CASSIPGQGKEKLFF. The CDR3 region has the DNA TGTGCCAGCAGCATACCGGGACAGGGGAAAGAAAAACTGTTTTTT.

V gene TRBV13 combines with J gene TRBJ1-1; D is unresolved. Germline CDR1 reads PRHDT; CDR2 reads FYEKMQ (reference sequence). V lost 4 bases to trimming and J lost 1 base, with 7 bases between them. CDR3 size: 13 residues. The CDR3 DNA follows: TGTGCCAGCAGCTCCTACAGGAACACTGAAGCTTTCTTT. It specifies CASSSYRNTEAFF.

This clone was found a few times. The chain uses TRBV29-1 and TRBJ1-2, with 8 bases matching TRBD1. Germline assignment: CDR1 SQVTM and CDR2 ANQGSEA. Losses at the gene ends were 4 bases for V and 8 bases for J; bases not matched to a gene: 9. This CDR3 contains 13 residues. The CDR3, as DNA: TGCAGCGTTGCCCCAGGGGGCGGACTGGGCTACACCTTC. Translating it yields CSVAPGGGLGYTF.

The rearrangement uses TRBV23-1 and TRBJ1-2, with a tentative D call TRBD1 (6 bases). TRBV23-1 is noted as an ORF with a role that remains uncertain. V was pared by 4 bases and J by 5 bases, with 14 bases between. This CDR3 has 14 amino acids. The CDR3 loop reads CASSPEGQNYGYTF. In nucleotides, the CDR3 is TGCGCCAGCAGTCCGGAGGGACAAAATTATGGCTACACCTTC.

This chain joins TRBV11-1 and TRBJ2-3; 8 bases align to TRBD2. This CDR3 is built from 17 residues. Trimming at V came to 1 base and at J to 0 bases, leaving 6 bases not matched to a gene. CDR1 is SGHAT, CDR2 FQDESV, per germline (reference sequence). The chain's CDR3 is CASSLVASGGSTDTQYF. For the CDR3, the DNA is TGTGCCAGCAGCTTAGTGGCCAGCGGGGGTAGCACAGATACGCAGTATTTT.

The chain couples TRBV7-8 to TRBJ1-6, with TRBD1 identical over 7 bases. The trim removed 5 bases at V and 6 bases at J, leaving 10 bases unmatched. The CDR3 sequence is 16 residues long. Germline V gene data show CDR1 as SGHVS and CDR2 as FQNEAQ. This CDR3 reads CASSLTGSSINSPLHF. CDR3 bases: TGTGCCAGCAGCCTGACAGGGTCTTCGATTAATTCACCCCTCCACTTT.

The V call is TRBV15, the J call TRBJ2-3, with TRBD1 matching over 8 bases. From germline, CDR1 is LNHNV and CDR2 YYDKDF (reference sequence). The ends lost 3 bases at V and 2 bases at J; junction bases unmatched: 4. The length of the CDR3 is 15 residues. This CDR3 is CATSSRQGPTDTQYF. CDR3 in DNA: TGTGCCACCAGCAGCCGACAGGGGCCCACAGATACGCAGTATTTT.

In nucleotides, the CDR3 is TGTGCCAGTAGTTGGGGTATCTTCTACAATGAGCAGTTCTTC. It codes for CASSWGIFYNEQFF. This chain uses TRBV19 with TRBJ2-1; D uncertain. This CDR3 region has 14 residues. The V end lost 5 bases, the J end lost 3 bases, and 11 bases lay between the germline ends. Germline loops: CDR1 LNHDA, CDR2 SQIVND (reference sequence).

The chain employs TRBV15 and TRBJ2-1; tentatively, D is TRBD2 (5 bases). The CDR3 has 15 amino acids. V dropped 8 bases and J dropped 0 bases, with 14 bases sitting between them. Germline CDR1 reads LNHNV; CDR2 reads YYDKDF (reference sequence). This chain's CDR3 is CATGPDFSSYNEQFF. The CDR3 nucleotides read TGTGCCACCGGTCCGGACTTTAGCTCCTACAATGAGCAGTTCTTC. The full variable domain, with the rest looked up from reference TRBV15 and TRBJ2-1, is DAMVIQNPRYQVTQFGKPVTLSCSQTLNHNVMYWYQQKSSQAPKLLFHYYDKDFNNEADTPDNFQSRRPNTSFCFLDIRSPGLGDTAMYLCATGPDFSSYNEQFFGPGTRLTVL.

The chain couples TRBV13 to TRBJ1-3; D is perhaps TRBD1 (6 bases). The CDR3 is made up of 15 amino acids. The V end lost 3 bases, the J end lost 4 bases, and 13 bases lay between the germline ends. The V gene's germline CDR1 is PRHDT and CDR2 FYEKMQ (reference sequence). The CDR3 loop is CASSFRHRDGNTIYF. CDR3 coding DNA: TGTGCCAGCAGCTTTAGACACAGGGACGGAAACACCATATATTTT.

The table lists this clone with many counts. The gene calls are TRBV28 and TRBJ1-2; D is ambiguous. Germline assignment: CDR1 MDHEN and CDR2 SYDVKM. V lost 7 bases, J lost 8 bases, and 23 bases lay in between. The CDR3 spans 15 residues. Here the CDR3 reads CASIPRTDLLWGYTF. CDR3 DNA: TGTGCCAGCATCCCACGGACCGACCTCCTATGGGGCTACACCTTC.

This clone was counted once. The chain employs TRBV19 and TRBJ2-2, with D unresolved. CDR1 and CDR2 from the germline V gene are LNHDA and SQIVND (reference sequence). This CDR3 has 14 residues. Trimming shortened V by 1 base and J by 3 bases, and 6 bases separated the two germline ends. The CDR3: CASSIGTDTGELFF. CDR3 DNA: TGTGCCAGTAGTATAGGTACAGACACCGGGGAGCTGTTTTTT.